This TCR beta chain appears in the sequencing data of a study of human T cells and chemical hapten exposure. Study summary: Throughout the approximately 24-week study, diphenylcyclopropenone was applied weekly to the patients' scalps.

This clonotype appeared many times. Time point given: patch test 1, 2 weeks after DPC sensitization. Documented treatment: therapeutic diphenylcyclopropenone sensitization with weekly scalp DPC. Every patch test was put on after a blood sample was taken. Germline lookup yields CDR1 DFQATT and CDR2 SNEGSKA (reference sequence). J was trimmed by 6 bases and V by 0 bases; bases with no gene match: 15. This CDR3 spans 18 amino acids. TCRdb passed the RACE reads through MiXCR, listing each CDR3 protein once. This table holds some 82,000 distinct CDR3 sequences, over 8.5% found once. This chain links TRBV20-1 with TRBJ2-7; 12 nucleotides agree with TRBD2. The source material was whole blood, sampled in connection with sensitization to the hapten diphenylcyclopropenone (DPC). The source is a woman in her fifties or sixties with alopecia areata. Some clones in this sample may be carry-over from other donors' samples. CDR3 nucleotide sequence: TGCAGTGCTAGAGATTCTAGGACTAGCGGGATGTGGGGCTCCGAGCAGTACTTC. It codes for CSARDSRTSGMWGSEQYF.